A selection of T cell receptor beta chains follows, all from one sample in a study of shared clonotypes between healthy human individuals. Sequencing was performed with immunoSEQ multiplex PCR; in TCRdb, only in-frame clones are kept and a portion is missing. The sample contains about 470,000 clones, 70% to 80% of which appear only once. The sample comprised PBMCs. The source is a woman between 40 and 50 years old in good health. Some clones in this sample may be carry-over from other donors' samples. Each CDR3 is given with its conserved first and last residue. The D gene is left open where the match is weak. Clone sizes are given selectively: once, few, many, or a class where the clone is expanded.

D: -; V: TRBV5-1; J: TRBJ2-5; size: -; DNA: TGCGCCAGCAGCTTGGCCATACAAGAGACCCAGTACTTC; CDR3: CASSLAIQETQYF
D: -; V: TRBV30; J: TRBJ2-3; size: once; DNA: TGTGCCTGGAGTGAGGGCAGGCAGGATGGAGATACGCAGTATTTT; CDR3: CAWSEGRQDGDTQYF
D: -; V: TRBV19; J: TRBJ2-5; size: -; DNA: TGTGCCAGTAGTATGGGCGGGCTTGGGATTGTGACCCAGTACTTC; CDR3: CASSMGGLGIVTQYF
D: TRBD2; V: TRBV4-1; J: TRBJ2-1; size: -; DNA: TGCGCCAGCAGCCGTAGCGGGAGGGCCCACAATGAGCAGTTCTTC; CDR3: CASSRSGRAHNEQFF
D: TRBD2; V: TRBV4-2; J: TRBJ2-7; size: -; DNA: TGTGCCAGCAGCCAAGGTGGGACTAGCGGGAGAATGCAGTACTTC; CDR3: CASSQGGTSGRMQYF
D: -; V: TRBV28; J: TRBJ2-3; size: -; DNA: TGTGCCAGCAGTTTAATTCCCAGATCTAGCACAGATACGCAGTATTTT; CDR3: CASSLIPRSSTDTQYF
D: -; V: TRBV7-3; J: TRBJ2-1; size: -; DNA: TGTGCCAGCAGCCCCGGGCCCTACAATGAGCAGTTCTTC; CDR3: CASSPGPYNEQFF
D: TRBD1; V: TRBV19; J: TRBJ1-4; size: -; DNA: TGTACCAGTAGTATAGGTTTCGGGACAGGTGAAAAACTGTTTTTT; CDR3: CTSSIGFGTGEKLFF
D: -; V: TRBV15; J: TRBJ1-3; size: -; DNA: TGTGCCACCAGCAGAGATAGGACAGCCTCTGGAAACACCATATATTTT; CDR3: CATSRDRTASGNTIYF
D: -; V: TRBV6-1; J: TRBJ2-1; size: -; DNA: TGTGCCAGCATCCTCAGGGCCTTGTACAATGAGCAGTTCTTC; CDR3: CASILRALYNEQFF
D: -; V: TRBV28; J: TRBJ2-5; size: -; DNA: TGTGCCAGCAGTTTATGGACAATGACCCAGTACTTC; CDR3: CASSLWTMTQYF
D: -; V: TRBV2; J: TRBJ1-2; size: -; DNA: TGTGCCAGCAGTGCTCAACTCGGACAGATCTATGGCTACACCTTC; CDR3: CASSAQLGQIYGYTF
D: -; V: TRBV27; J: TRBJ1-2; size: -; DNA: TGTGCCAGCAGTTCCATATCCCTTTTGAGCGAGGGCCGCAACTATGGCTACACCTTC; CDR3: CASSSISLLSEGRNYGYTF
D: -; V: TRBV19; J: TRBJ1-1; size: -; DNA: TGTGCCAGTAGTAATGGCAAGCTGGGACACCCAGTCCCCGGGGGCAACACTGAAGCTTTCTTT; CDR3: CASSNGKLGHPVPGGNTEAFF
D: -; V: TRBV5-6; J: TRBJ2-7; size: once; DNA: TGTGCCAGCAGCTCAATGGGAATAGCGACCGAGCAGTACTTC; CDR3: CASSSMGIATEQYF
D: TRBD2; V: TRBV7-2; J: TRBJ2-5; size: -; DNA: TGTGCCAGCAGCTCCCTGCGTTGGGGACTAGCGGGAGAGACCCAGTACTTC; CDR3: CASSSLRWGLAGETQYF
D: -; V: TRBV28; J: TRBJ2-1; size: -; DNA: TGTGCCAGCAGCGGGGCCCCGTCTTACAATGAGCAGTTCTTC; CDR3: CASSGAPSYNEQFF
D: -; V: TRBV25-1; J: TRBJ1-2; size: -; DNA: TGTGCCAGCAGTGAAGCAGGGGTTAACTATGGCTACACCTTC; CDR3: CASSEAGVNYGYTF
D: -; V: TRBV27; J: TRBJ2-7; size: once; DNA: TGTGCCAGCAGTTTTTCCAGCTCCTACGAGCAGTACTTC; CDR3: CASSFSSSYEQYF
D: -; V: TRBV15; J: TRBJ2-7; size: -; DNA: TGTGCCACCAGCCCCAAGTCAGGAGAGGGATCCGAGCAGTACTTC; CDR3: CATSPKSGEGSEQYF
D: -; V: TRBV5-1; J: TRBJ2-7; size: once; DNA: TGCGCCAGCACCCTGCTGGGTCGAGGGTCTGGCTACGAGCAGTACTTC; CDR3: CASTLLGRGSGYEQYF
D: -; V: TRBV5-1; J: TRBJ2-1; size: -; DNA: TGCGCCAGCAGCTTGGGCCACTCCTACAATGAGCAGTTCTTC; CDR3: CASSLGHSYNEQFF
D: -; V: TRBV4-1; J: TRBJ1-2; size: -; DNA: TGCGCCAGCAGCCAAGATTCGGGTTCAATTGGACATTACTACACCTTC; CDR3: CASSQDSGSIGHYYTF
D: -; V: TRBV10-2; J: TRBJ1-1; size: once; DNA: TGCGCCAGCAGTGATCGTGAGAACACTGAAGCTTTCTTT; CDR3: CASSDRENTEAFF
D: -; V: TRBV9; J: TRBJ1-2; size: -; DNA: TGTGCCAGCAGCGTAGCGGAACAGTACTATGGCTACACCTTC; CDR3: CASSVAEQYYGYTF
D: TRBD1; V: TRBV30; J: TRBJ2-7; size: -; DNA: TGTGCCTGGAGTGTATACAGGGGACCCTACGAGCAGTACTTC; CDR3: CAWSVYRGPYEQYF
D: -; V: TRBV7-6; J: TRBJ2-5; size: -; DNA: TGTGCCAGCAGCTTAGGGGGGAGGCGCGAGACCCAGTACTTC; CDR3: CASSLGGRRETQYF
D: TRBD2; V: TRBV27; J: TRBJ2-1; size: -; DNA: TGTGCCAGCAGTCCGTATACTAGCGGGGCCTACAATGAGCAGTTCTTC; CDR3: CASSPYTSGAYNEQFF
D: -; V: TRBV29-1; J: TRBJ2-2; size: once; DNA: TGCAGCGTTGAAGGGCGAACCGGGGAGCTGTTTTTT; CDR3: CSVEGRTGELFF